The 25 T cell receptor beta chains below come from one sample, sequenced in a study of cytomegalovirus exposure and HLA in healthy donors (dated by TCRdb to about 2017). The method behind the library was the immunoSEQ multiplex PCR assay. For the multiplex PCR, a mixture combining 60 forward primers for TCR Vbeta segments and 13 reverse primers for TCR Jbeta segments was used. The immuneACCESS repertoire file appears here via TCRdb, limited to in-frame rearrangements. These files lack a portion of the clones; in checked studies, under half of the deficit traces to unresolved V genes, and the cause of the others is not known. The sample table shows roughly 140,000 clones, and around 80% are seen once. Together, the top ten hold about 1.2% of the sample. The sample taken for sequencing was PBMCs. The receptors stem from a female donor in good health and CMV-seronegative.

V and J are TRBV6-1 and TRBJ2-5; 9 bases map to TRBD2. The junction had 6 bases not matched to a gene; V was cut back by 1 base and J by 0 bases. The CDR3 runs 17 residues. CDR1 is MNHNS, CDR2 SASEGT, per germline. CDR3 bases: TGTGCCAGCAGTGAAGTGGCCCTAGCGGGGTACCAAGAGACCCAGTACTTC. Residues: CASSEVALAGYQETQYF.

This sequence joins TRBV5-1 and TRBJ2-1; 9 positions agree with TRBD1. Germline values: CDR1 SGHRS, CDR2 YFSETQ. The V gene end was trimmed by 0 bases and the J gene end by 5 bases; junction bases not matched to a gene: 3. The CDR3 length is 15 residues. The CDR3, as DNA: TGCGCCAGCAGCTTGGCGGGACAGGGAAACAATGAGCAGTTCTTC. This codes for CASSLAGQGNNEQFF.

This rearrangement joins TRBV23-1 to TRBJ2-7, with D unresolved. TRBV23-1 is designated an ORF whose function remains uncertain. The CDR3 runs to 9 residues. Trimming took 8 bases from V and 5 from J, leaving 4 bases between them. The CDR3 nucleotides are TGCGCCAGCCCGGACGAGCAGTACTTC. Its protein product is CASPDEQYF.

This chain connects TRBV11-3 to TRBJ2-3, with D tentatively TRBD2 (5 bases). Germline assignment: CDR1 SGHNT and CDR2 YENEEA. Trimming shortened V by 1 base and J by 6 bases, and 5 bases separated the two germline ends. The CDR3 is 12 residues long. The CDR3 protein is CASSLASDTQYF. DNA of the CDR3: TGTGCCAGCAGCTTAGCTAGCGATACGCAGTATTTT.

CDR3 bases: TGTGCCAGCAGCTCGGGAGTCCCGGATGGCTACACCTTC. Protein sequence: CASSSGVPDGYTF. This chain uses TRBV7-9 with TRBJ1-2; the D is unclear. Germline CDR1 SEHNR, CDR2 FQNEAQ (reference sequence). This CDR3 contains 13 residues. The ends were cut back, 4 bases at V and 6 bases at J, with 12 bases in the middle.

The chain is built from TRBV2 and TRBJ2-1, with a tentative D call TRBD2 (7 bases). Trimming removed 6 bases at V and 5 bases at J, with 14 bases between. The CDR3 covers 14 residues. Germline-derived CDR1 and CDR2 are SNHLY and FYNNEI. The CDR3 DNA reads as TGTGCCAGCAGGGGAGGGGGGCCCAACAATGAGCAGTTCTTC. It encodes CASRGGGPNNEQFF.

This clone was seen a few times. The chain combines TRBV7-9 with TRBJ1-2; TRBD1 agrees at 11 bases. Germline CDR1 SEHNR, CDR2 FQNEAQ (reference sequence). With 1 base clipped from V and 4 bases from J, the junction kept 5 bases outside the gene matches. The CDR3 length is 16 residues. The CDR3 protein is CASSLDRTGGRYGYTF. CDR3 bases: TGTGCCAGCAGCTTAGATAGGACAGGGGGCCGCTATGGCTACACCTTC.

The gene calls are TRBV19 and TRBJ1-5; D remains ambiguous. V lost 3 bases to trimming and J lost 7 bases, with 10 bases between them. The CDR3 loop spans 13 amino acids. The germline CDR1 and CDR2 sequences are LNHDA and SQIVND (reference sequence). The DNA of the CDR3 is TGTGCCAGTAGTATTTTCGGGGAACAGCCCCAGCATTTT. It translates to CASSIFGEQPQHF.

The chain links TRBV14 to TRBJ2-2; perhaps TRBD1 as D (5 bases). The germline V gene has CDR1 SGHDN and CDR2 FVKESK. The length of the CDR3 is 14 residues. Trimming stripped 6 bases from V and 7 bases from J, with 15 bases between. CDR3: CASRMAGRIGELFF. CDR3 sequence (DNA): TGTGCCAGCAGGATGGCAGGGCGCATCGGGGAGCTGTTTTTT.

For this clone: The same CDR3 can be traced to other DNA sequences in this sample. The CDR3 sequence is CASSLAGPYEQYF. CDR3 in DNA: TGCGCCAGCAGCTTGGCGGGTCCCTACGAGCAGTACTTC. The gene calls are TRBV5-1 and TRBJ2-7; D uncertain. Germline CDR1 and CDR2: SGHRS and YFSETQ. Deletions cut 0 bases from V and 2 bases from J, with 6 bases between. The CDR3 extends over 13 amino acids. The complete variable domain, with remaining parts taken from reference TRBV5-1 and TRBJ2-7, reads KAGVTQTPRYLIKTRGQQVTLSCSPISGHRSVSWYQQTPGQGLQFLFEYFSETQRNKGNFPGRFSGRQFSNSRSEMNVSTLELGDSALYLCASSLAGPYEQYFGPGTRLTVT.

This rearrangement joins TRBV29-1 to TRBJ2-5; D gene unclear. V was shortened by 6 bases and J by 5 bases, with 10 bases between the two germline ends. The CDR3 consists of 11 residues. In germline, CDR1 is SQVTM, CDR2 ANQGSEA. The CDR3 coding sequence is TGCAGCGTATTTCCTTCGGAGACCCAGTACTTC. Translation gives CSVFPSETQYF.

The CDR3 region has the DNA TGTGCCTGGAATTATGGGACAGAGCTCTCTACTGAAGCTTTCTTT. Its translation is CAWNYGTELSTEAFF. The chain joins TRBV30 to TRBJ1-1; 7 bases are shared with TRBD1. The CDR3 covers 15 residues. After removal of 4 bases from V and 5 bases from J, the junction contained 13 bases not matched to a gene. In germline, CDR1 is GTSNPN, CDR2 SVGIG (reference sequence).

V is TRBV27 and J is TRBJ2-7; D unclear. V was clipped by 2 bases and J by 3 bases, with 11 bases between them. Germline V gene lookup returns CDR1 MNHEY and CDR2 SMNVEV (reference sequence). This CDR3 has 14 amino acids. CDR3 residues: CASSLSPHGYEQYF. The CDR3 region has the DNA TGTGCCAGCAGTTTAAGTCCCCACGGCTACGAGCAGTACTTC.

This clone has a single count. J is TRBJ1-1 and V is TRBV19; 9 bases line up with TRBD1. From germline, CDR1 is LNHDA and CDR2 SQIVND (reference sequence). The CDR3 sequence is 15 residues long. J gave up 3 bases and V 5 bases, and 7 bases lay outside the gene matches. The CDR3 here is CASSLGTGLDTEAFF. CDR3 coding DNA: TGTGCCAGTAGTTTGGGGACAGGGTTGGACACTGAAGCTTTCTTT.

The V call is TRBV4-2, the J call TRBJ1-1; tentatively, D is TRBD1 (6 bases). Trimming stripped 3 bases from V and 8 bases from J, with 19 bases between. Germline V gene sequence: CDR1 LGHNA, CDR2 YNFKEQ. The CDR3 consists of 15 residues. CDR3 loop: CASSQEIGQSLEAFF. The CDR3 DNA is TGTGCCAGCAGCCAGGAAATCGGACAGAGCCTAGAAGCTTTCTTT.

This clone was counted between two and nine times. Here the CDR3 reads CASSFPDRPNTEAFF. CDR3 in DNA: TGTGCCAGCAGCTTCCCGGACAGACCGAACACTGAAGCTTTCTTT. The chain has TRBV5-5 and TRBJ1-1; TRBD1 might be the D (6 bases). Trimming took off 2 bases at V and 1 base at J, with 12 bases between the two ends. Germline-derived CDR1 and CDR2 are SGHKS and YYEKEE (reference sequence). The CDR3 loop spans 15 amino acids.

Only a few counts were recorded for this clone. The chain combines TRBV5-6 with TRBJ2-2, with 8 bases fitting TRBD1. Germline V CDR1 and CDR2: SGHDT, YYEEEE. V gave up 4 bases and J gave up 3 bases; unmatched junction bases: 5. This CDR3 is built from 15 residues. CDR3 in DNA: TGTGCCAGCAGCACCGGACAGGGAGACACCGGGGAGCTGTTTTTT. It is translated as CASSTGQGDTGELFF.

The chain uses TRBV11-3 and TRBJ2-1, with TRBD2 matching 8 bases. The CDR3 spans 13 residues. After removal of 1 base from V and 10 bases from J, the junction contained 3 bases not matched to a gene. Germline lookup yields CDR1 SGHNT and CDR2 YENEEA. CDR3 sequence: CASSLGVAGEQFF. The CDR3 DNA sequence: TGTGCCAGCAGCTTAGGGGTAGCGGGAGAGCAGTTCTTC.

This clone was seen only a few times. The J gene is TRBJ2-1, the V gene TRBV19, with D perhaps matching TRBD1 (6 bases). This CDR3 is built from 16 residues. CDR1 is LNHDA, CDR2 SQIVND, per germline (reference sequence). Trimming took off 1 base at V and 4 bases at J, with 14 bases between the two ends. Written as DNA, the CDR3 is TGTGCCAGTAGTATAGTAGGGGGACAAACTTACAATGAGCAGTTCTTC. Translating gives CASSIVGGQTYNEQFF.

The chain couples TRBV9 to TRBJ1-1; D remains ambiguous. The ends were cut back, 4 bases at V and 1 base at J, with 11 bases in the middle. Germline V gene sequence: CDR1 SGDLS, CDR2 YYNGEE. The CDR3 covers 14 residues. CDR3 loop: CASSSGRANTEAFF. In nucleotides, the CDR3 is TGTGCCAGCAGCTCTGGGAGGGCGAACACTGAAGCTTTCTTT.

The rearrangement links TRBV29-1 to TRBJ2-5; D may be TRBD1 (6 bases). This CDR3 contains 12 residues. In germline, CDR1 is SQVTM, CDR2 ANQGSEA. V dropped 0 bases and J dropped 5 bases, with 7 bases sitting between them. The CDR3 is CSVEEQGETQYF. The CDR3 DNA reads TGCAGCGTTGAAGAGCAGGGGGAGACCCAGTACTTC.

In nucleotides, the CDR3 is TGTGCCAGCAGCTTAGGGCAGGGTAGGGCCGGGGAGCTGTTTTTT. Translated, it gives CASSLGQGRAGELFF. The chain couples TRBV7-2 to TRBJ2-2, with D maybe TRBD1 (5 bases). Trimming pared 1 base from V and 6 bases from J, leaving 12 bases between. Germline V lookup: CDR1 SGHTA, CDR2 FQGNSA. This CDR3 spans 15 amino acids.

On this clone: The junction does not match germline at one end; this may be a read error. The DNA of the CDR3 is TGTGCCGGCAGTGTCCTAGCGAGCCACACAGATACGCAGTATTTT. Its translation: CAGSVLASHTDTQYF. The gene calls are TRBV25-1 and TRBJ2-3, with D possibly matching TRBD2 (6 bases). CDR1 and CDR2 (germline): MGHDK, SYGVNS. This CDR3 is 15 amino acids long.

This chain connects TRBV5-1 to TRBJ1-1; weak D call: TRBD1 (5 bases). The V gene's germline CDR1 is SGHRS and CDR2 YFSETQ. CDR3 length equals 13 residues. V was shortened by 5 bases and J by 0 bases, with 8 bases between the two germline ends. CDR3 region: CASRDTLNTEAFF. The DNA of the CDR3 is TGCGCCAGCAGGGACACCTTGAACACTGAAGCTTTCTTT.

The chain is built from TRBV27 and TRBJ2-1; tentative D call: TRBD1 (5 bases). The CDR3 is 14 amino acids. With 5 bases removed from V and 3 bases from J, the gap between germline ends came to 11 bases. The germline CDR1 and CDR2 sequences are MNHEY and SMNVEV (reference sequence). The CDR3 loop is CASSAGLVYNEQFF. Here the CDR3 DNA reads TGTGCCAGCAGTGCAGGGTTAGTCTACAATGAGCAGTTCTTC.